Included here is one T cell receptor beta chain sequence, with context. The target antigen is unknown. The entry originates in a study of cytomegalovirus exposure and HLA in healthy donors. Study-wide results and limits: According to a later analysis, TCR clusters from the first cohort tended to co-occur in the 90 to 150 validation repertoires.

The protocol was immunoSEQ multiplex PCR, while the TCRdb copy is restricted to in-frame clones and leaves out a portion. This sample has roughly 100,000 clones, with about 95% found just once. Germline CDR1 reads MNHEY; CDR2 reads SVGAGI. V dropped 6 bases and J dropped 7 bases, with 15 bases sitting between them. There are 13 residues in the CDR3. This TCR derives from a woman aged 18-29 years in good health and CMV-seronegative. The rearrangement uses TRBV6-5 and TRBJ1-2; maybe TRBD1 (6 bases). Sequencing was performed on PBMCs. The CDR3 coding sequence is TGTGCCAGCAGCCCTCTCATAGGGGGTGGCTACACCTTC. It specifies CASSPLIGGGYTF.